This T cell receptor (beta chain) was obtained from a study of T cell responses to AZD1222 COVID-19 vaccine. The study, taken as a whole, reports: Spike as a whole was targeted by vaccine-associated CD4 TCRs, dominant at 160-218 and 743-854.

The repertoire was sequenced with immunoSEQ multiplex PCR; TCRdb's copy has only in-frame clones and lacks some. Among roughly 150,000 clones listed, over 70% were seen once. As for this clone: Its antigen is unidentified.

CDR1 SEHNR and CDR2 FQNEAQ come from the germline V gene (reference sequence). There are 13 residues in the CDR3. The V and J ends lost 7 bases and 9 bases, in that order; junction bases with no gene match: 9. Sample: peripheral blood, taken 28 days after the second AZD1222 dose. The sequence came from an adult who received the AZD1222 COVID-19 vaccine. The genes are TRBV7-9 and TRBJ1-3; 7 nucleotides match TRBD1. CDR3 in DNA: TGTGCCAGCATCGGGCCAGGGGGATCCACCATATATTTT. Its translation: CASIGPGGSTIYF.